This T cell receptor (beta chain) was recovered during a study of cytomegalovirus exposure and HLA in healthy donors (dated by TCRdb to 2016 to 2017). At the level of the whole study: According to an earlier analysis of several hundred of the donors, 150 million to 200 million T cells yielded 117 million unique TCR beta sequences and approximately 280 Gb of sequence data. Roughly 300 gigabases of sequencing data and roughly 80 million unique TCR sequences made up an early release that covered some 640 HLA-typed donors. The genetic ancestry cluster associated with self-reported Caucasian donors included approximately 85% of the roughly 380 genotyped donors. The aim of the study was to test whether cataloging public T cell receptors could identify signatures of past pathogen exposure. The study used immunosequencing to profile the T cell repertoires of more than 650 subjects and linked those repertoires to cytomegalovirus serostatus. In addition to the first cohort of roughly 700 subjects, a separate validation cohort of 130 or so different subjects was used. To predict cytomegalovirus infection status, the study combined high-throughput TCR immunosequencing, statistical association of individual TCRs with disease status, and machine learning. A later analysis re-examined previously published TCR beta repertoires from about 700 donors and added high-resolution HLA genotyping to investigate patterns of TCR occurrence. Rather than drawing on any new phenotypic data, the later analysis identified candidate immune exposures from TCR beta sequences and the way those sequences occurred across donors. An earlier analysis of fewer than 700 of the donors applied high-throughput TCR beta sequencing to assess whether each TCR beta V gene segment acted as functional or pseudogenic. Donor age, sex, ethnicity and CMV serostatus were collected together with the repertoire data. A later genetic analysis used genome-wide SNP genotypes for 398 of the 666 donors, treating that subset as a discovery cohort. All discovery cohort repertoires had been generated on a single sequencing platform. HLA typing covered class I and class II loci at four-digit resolution. Typing coverage differed by locus: A, B, C, DRB1 and DQB1 were typed in roughly 620-630 donors, DQA1 in about 500, DPA1 in some 610, and DPB1 in roughly 470. A handful of DR-DQ haplotypes were handled as single units for association and clustering because linkage in the cohort was strong. Among 300 to 500 genotyped donors of the cohort, an average of roughly 230,000 unique TCR beta nucleotide sequences was sequenced per donor, of which about 20% were non-productive. The investigation overall reported the following: Correlated functional status among segregating V segments might reflect linkage disequilibrium, but an unknown experimental factor could not be ruled out. In a later analysis, HLA-associated TCR beta chains showed more clonal expansion and lower generation probabilities than non-associated chains that were equally common. Sequencing depth was assumed to be roughly uniform across donors in the presence/absence analyses, though that assumption may not hold. Only TCR beta chains were sequenced in this cohort, and the absence of alpha or paired-chain data limited detectable features. The earlier analysis of 587 of the donors excluded 15 to 20 rarely observed V segments, including chromosome 9 orphons, because counts were too low. In vitro tests confirmed that three of the cytomegalovirus-associated TCR beta chains recognize cytomegalovirus antigens. In both the original and validation cohorts, the classifier was reported to diagnose cytomegalovirus status with high specificity and sensitivity. A further reported finding was that TCR beta sequences accurately predicted the HLA-A and HLA-B alleles for most subjects in the first cohort. A later genetic analysis reported fewer N-insertions in productive TCRs among donors in an Asian-associated ancestry cluster than the roughly 700-donor mean. A later genetic analysis associated a missense DCLRE1C variant with V-gene and J-gene trimming of TCR beta chains, and an independent cohort replicated the association. In the study, roughly 160 TCR beta chains were listed as associated with cytomegalovirus. Several of the top co-occurrence clusters appeared to be linked to parvovirus B19, influenza, CMV and Epstein-Barr virus, according to a later analysis. According to a later analysis, most CMV-associated TCR beta chains appeared to be HLA-restricted, and the HLA associations seemed to be driven largely by CMV exposure. The authors suggested that the approach could potentially be generalized to other disease states and immunological phenotypes. In an earlier analysis of 500 to 650 of the donors, most TCR beta V segments appeared in productive rearrangements about 90% or about 30% of the time, broadly matching IMGT annotations. In a later analysis, some 17,000 TCR beta sequences were associated with specific HLA alleles at a false discovery rate of 0.05. Some IMGT-functional V segments, including TRBV6-2 and TRBV6-3, could not be distinguished by the 87-base-pair reads and were therefore excluded. Across donors, most TCR sequences were observed very rarely, whereas some public TCRs were present in many individuals. Strong co-occurrence of HLA alleles, especially DR and DQ, made assigning TCR associations to individual alleles difficult. Because some donors lacked HLA typing at each locus, the association tests relied only on the typed subset. The only immune exposure information available for the cohort was CMV serostatus. A cluster of highly shared sequence variants was judged likely to represent a technical artifact of the sequencing pipeline. A later analysis found that TCR association rates varied across HLA loci, with DRB1 alleles showing the most associated TCRs and HLA-C alleles the fewest.

In total, approximately 700 healthy bone marrow donors made up the cohort. All cohort members were sampled while nominally healthy, although unrecorded immune exposures were likely present. The donor was CMV seronegative and was included in the group of a few hundred seronegative cohort members. Every donor gave a peripheral blood sample, and the peripheral blood mononuclear cells from that sample were used for TCR beta sequencing. The Qiagen DNeasy Blood Extraction Kit was used to extract genomic DNA from the blood cell samples. Libraries were made using the immunoSEQ multiplex PCR assay. The multiplex PCR relied on a mix of 60 forward primers for TCR Vbeta segments and 13 reverse primers for TCR Jbeta segments. Amplification of the CDR3 region of rearranged TCR beta genes was performed with a multiplex PCR assay on genomic DNA. The Illumina HiSeq System was used to sequence the amplified TCR beta libraries as 87-base-pair reads. Per the source publication's procedure: In a later analysis, about 80 million unique TCR beta chains were counted across the approximately 640 repertoires, and around 11 million of these chains were shared by at least two donors. To remove PCR and sequencing errors, raw reads were error-corrected and collapsed into unique sequences using a nearest-neighbor algorithm that merged closely related sequences. To assign V, D and J gene segments, CDR3 sequences were aligned to IMGT reference sequences. Each retained sequence needed at least a six-nucleotide match to both a V gene segment and a J gene segment. A rearrangement counted as productive if the CDR3 had no stop codons and remained in frame with V and J, and every other rearrangement counted as non-productive. Following IMGT convention, CDR3 was defined as the stretch from the second conserved V-encoded cysteine to the conserved J-encoded phenylalanine. In an earlier analysis of roughly 610 of the donors, sequences lacking an unambiguous match to a single V gene segment were excluded. In an earlier analysis of around 590 of the donors, a V segment was called functional when productive rearrangements were above 56.7%, and segregating when the standard deviation between donors exceeded 5%. A statistical classification framework was built to diagnose cytomegalovirus status from the catalog of TCR beta chain sequences. A later analysis assigned V and J genes by comparing TCR nucleotide sequences with IMGT/GENE-DB human TR gene sequences. A later analysis assigned CDR3 sequences and most-parsimonious VDJ recombination scenarios with the TCRdist pipeline. In a later analysis, each TCR beta chain was defined by its CDR3 amino acid sequence together with its V-gene family, and reads without a unique V-gene family were excluded. To address suspected cross-contamination and a sequencing artifact, a later analysis removed approximately 590 highly shared, low-generation-probability nucleotide sequences. A later analysis calculated a clonal expansion index for each public chain from normalized within-repertoire ranks of inferred template counts. A later analysis computed generation probabilities with a VDJ recombination model fitted to out-of-frame rearrangements, and checked the results against IGoR. In a later analysis, TCR-TCR, TCR-HLA and TCR-CMV co-occurrence was scored with hypergeometric tests, and a repertoire-size bias correction was applied to TCR pairs. In a later analysis, false discovery rates were estimated by permuting HLA or CMV assignments 20 times. A later analysis grouped co-occurring TCRs with DBSCAN, adding TCRdist sequence similarity when clustering within HLA-allele-positive subsets. Repertoires with fewer than 30,000 or more than 120,000 public chains, plus five repertoires with anomalous nucleotide sharing, were excluded from co-occurrence clustering. This immuneACCESS table, as held by TCRdb, lists in-frame sequences with V and J called but not all clones. Of the missing ones, under half trace to an unresolved V gene in checked studies; the others have no known cause. From that table come the V and J calls and clone size; the DNA was used to work out D and trimming. In all, the sample holds some 130,000 clones, and 75% to 90% of those were seen once. The ten most abundant clones make up about 4% of the sample.

Via the germline V gene, CDR1 is SGHTA and CDR2 FQGTGA. Reading from cysteine to phenylalanine, the CDR3 counts 16 amino acids. The read is trimmed to its CDR3 DNA, 48 bases read in frame from base 1. V is pared back by 4 bases and J by 3 bases, with 17 bases lying between the germline termini. In regard to this clone: Its antigen remains unidentified. The record has no base qualities; no much larger clone is one base away.

The chain employs TRBV7-3 and TRBJ2-3; there is no confident call for the D gene. This sequence was found in a woman between 40 and 50 years old in good health and CMV-seronegative. Input material: PBMCs. The CDR3 here reads CASSSRRGRSTDTQYF. The sequence in DNA is TGTGCCAGCAGCTCCCGCCGAGGCAGATCGACAGATACGCAGTATTTT.